These 2 T cell receptor beta chains were sequenced from one sample in a study of blood T cell repertoires in COVID-19. Profiled with immunoSEQ multiplex PCR; TCRdb holds only in-frame clones, not every one. The sample has about 160,000 clones; 81% are singletons. Sequenced material: peripheral blood. The source of these receptors is a man between 60 and 70 years old with active or convalescent COVID-19.

The gene calls are TRBV10-3 and TRBJ1-4, with D perhaps TRBD1 (6 bases). The CDR3 runs 16 residues. Trimming left V 3 bases short and J 8 bases short, with 19 bases between. The germline CDR1 and CDR2 sequences are ENHRY and SYGVKD. The DNA of the CDR3 is TGTGCCATCAGTGAATCCCGGACGGGGGGGCTAGAAAAACTGTTTTTT. Translated, it gives CAISESRTGGLEKLFF.

The V and J genes are TRBV28 and TRBJ1-3; 8 positions agree with TRBD1. V shed 5 bases and J 9 bases; nucleotides not matched to a gene: 9. This CDR3 region has 14 residues. The germline gives CDR1 MDHEN, CDR2 SYDVKM. CDR3 loop: CASSKDRVRVTIYF. The CDR3 coding sequence is TGTGCCAGCAGTAAGGACAGGGTGCGTGTCACCATATATTTT. The variable domain in full, completed from reference TRBV28 and TRBJ1-3, reads DVKVTQSSRYLVKRTGEKVFLECVQDMDHENMFWYRQDPGLGLRLIYFSYDVKMKEKGDIPEGYSVSREKKERFSLILESASTNQTSMYLCASSKDRVRVTIYFGEGSWLTVV.